This TCR beta chain was sequenced during a study of shared clonotypes between healthy human individuals. The naive CD8 population came from CD45RO-negative cells selected for CCR7, without terminally differentiated effector memory CD45RA+ cells. Donors comprised healthy HIV-negative adults lacking recent acute infections or vaccinations. The germline V gene has CDR1 MGHRA and CDR2 YSYEKL. This CDR3 has 14 amino acids. Trimming pared 5 bases from V and 3 bases from J, leaving 14 bases between. The table came from immunoSEQ multiplex PCR; TCRdb's copy has only in-frame clones and leaves some out. The table shows roughly 550,000 clones, with just under 97% occurring only once.

This TCR was recovered from a woman in her thirties in good health. The rearrangement uses TRBV4-1 and TRBJ2-7, with TRBD1 as a possible D gene (6 bases). Sequenced: naive CD8+ T cells sorted from blood. In DNA, the CDR3 is TGCGCCAGCAGCACCGGGACACTCATCTACGAGCAGTACTTC. Its translation: CASSTGTLIYEQYF.